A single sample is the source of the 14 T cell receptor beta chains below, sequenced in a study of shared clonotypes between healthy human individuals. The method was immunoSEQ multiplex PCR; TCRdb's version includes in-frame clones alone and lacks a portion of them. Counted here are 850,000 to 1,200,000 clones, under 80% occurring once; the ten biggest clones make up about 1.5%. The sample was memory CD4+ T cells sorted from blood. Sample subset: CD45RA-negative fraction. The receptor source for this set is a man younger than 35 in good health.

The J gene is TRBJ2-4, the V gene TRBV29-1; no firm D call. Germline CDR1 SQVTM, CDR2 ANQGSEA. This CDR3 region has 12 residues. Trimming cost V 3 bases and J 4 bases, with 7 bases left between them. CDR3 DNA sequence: TGCAGCGTTGAGGACGAAAAAAACATTCAGTACTTC. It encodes CSVEDEKNIQYF.

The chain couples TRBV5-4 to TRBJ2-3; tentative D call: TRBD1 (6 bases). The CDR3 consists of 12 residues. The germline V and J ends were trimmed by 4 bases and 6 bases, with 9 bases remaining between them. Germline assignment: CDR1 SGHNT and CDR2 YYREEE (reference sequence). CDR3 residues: CASSGQSDTQYF. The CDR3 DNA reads TGTGCCAGCAGCGGACAGTCGGATACGCAGTATTTT.

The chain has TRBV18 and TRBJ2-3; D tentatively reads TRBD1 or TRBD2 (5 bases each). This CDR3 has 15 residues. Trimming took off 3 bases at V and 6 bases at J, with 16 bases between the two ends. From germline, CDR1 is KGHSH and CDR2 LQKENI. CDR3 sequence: CASSPAQGVRDTQYF. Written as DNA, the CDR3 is TGTGCCAGCTCACCGGCGCAGGGAGTCCGGGATACGCAGTATTTT.

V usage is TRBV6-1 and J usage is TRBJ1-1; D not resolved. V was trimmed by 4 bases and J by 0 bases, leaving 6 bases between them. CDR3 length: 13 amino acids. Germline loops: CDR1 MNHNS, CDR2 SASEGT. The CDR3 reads CASSAKMNTEAFF. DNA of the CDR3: TGTGCCAGCAGTGCCAAAATGAACACTGAAGCTTTCTTT.

This CDR3 is CASSFDYQETQYF. The CDR3 DNA sequence: TGTGCCAGCAGCTTTGACTACCAAGAGACCCAGTACTTC. The chain recombines TRBV7-9 with TRBJ2-5; D remains unclear. Trimming stripped 3 bases from V and 0 bases from J, with 5 bases between. In germline, CDR1 is SEHNR, CDR2 FQNEAQ (reference sequence). The CDR3 extends over 13 amino acids.

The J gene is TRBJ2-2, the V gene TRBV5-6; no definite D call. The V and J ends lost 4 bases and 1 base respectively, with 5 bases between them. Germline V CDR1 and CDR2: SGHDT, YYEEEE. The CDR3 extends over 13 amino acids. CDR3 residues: CASSPMNTGELFF. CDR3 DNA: TGTGCCAGCAGCCCCATGAACACCGGGGAGCTGTTTTTT.

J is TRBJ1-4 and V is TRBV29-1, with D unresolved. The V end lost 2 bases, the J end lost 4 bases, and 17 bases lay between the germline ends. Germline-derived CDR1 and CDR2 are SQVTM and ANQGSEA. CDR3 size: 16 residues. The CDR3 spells CSVELLYGSFNEKLFF. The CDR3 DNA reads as TGCAGCGTTGAACTGTTGTATGGCAGCTTTAATGAAAAACTGTTTTTT.

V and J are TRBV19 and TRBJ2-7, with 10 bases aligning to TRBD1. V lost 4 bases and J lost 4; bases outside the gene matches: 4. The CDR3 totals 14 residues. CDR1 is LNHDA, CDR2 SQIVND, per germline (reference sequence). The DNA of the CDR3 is TGTGCCAGTAGTAGGGACAGGGGAAATTACGAGCAGTACTTC. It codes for CASSRDRGNYEQYF. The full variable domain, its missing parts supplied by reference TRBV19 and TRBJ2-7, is DGGITQSPKYLFRKEGQNVTLSCEQNLNHDAMYWYRQDPGQGLRLIYYSQIVNDFQKGDIAEGYSVSREKKESFPLTVTSAQKNPTAFYLCASSRDRGNYEQYFGPGTRLTVT.

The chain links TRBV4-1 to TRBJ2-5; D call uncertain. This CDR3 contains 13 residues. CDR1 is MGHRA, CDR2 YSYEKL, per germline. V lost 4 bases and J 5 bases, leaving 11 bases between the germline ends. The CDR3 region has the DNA TGCGCCAGCAGCCCGTCTGGCAGCGAGACCCAGTACTTC. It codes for CASSPSGSETQYF.

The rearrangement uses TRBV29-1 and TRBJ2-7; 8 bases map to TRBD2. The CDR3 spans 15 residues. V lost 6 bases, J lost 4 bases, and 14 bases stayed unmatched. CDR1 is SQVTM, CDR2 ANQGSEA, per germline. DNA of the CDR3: TGCAGCGTCCTAAAGCCGGGACTAGATGTTTACGAGCAGTACTTC. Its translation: CSVLKPGLDVYEQYF.

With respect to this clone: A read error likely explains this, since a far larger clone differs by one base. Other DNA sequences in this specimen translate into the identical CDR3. The CDR3 DNA is TGCGCCAGCACTCCCAGGGCTGCCACTGAAGCTTTCTTT. It is translated as CASTPRAATEAFF. V and J are TRBV25-1 and TRBJ1-1, with a weak D call TRBD1 (5 bases). From germline, CDR1 is MGHDK and CDR2 SYGVNS. This CDR3 region has 13 residues.

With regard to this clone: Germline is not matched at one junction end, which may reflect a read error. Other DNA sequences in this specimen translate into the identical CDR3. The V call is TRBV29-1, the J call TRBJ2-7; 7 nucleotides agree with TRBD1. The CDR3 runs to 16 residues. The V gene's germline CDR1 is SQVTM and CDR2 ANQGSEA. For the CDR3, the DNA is TGCAGCGTTGGCCCTCCGCCTGGGGGACAGAGCTACGAGCAGTACTTT. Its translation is CSVGPPPGGQSYEQYF.

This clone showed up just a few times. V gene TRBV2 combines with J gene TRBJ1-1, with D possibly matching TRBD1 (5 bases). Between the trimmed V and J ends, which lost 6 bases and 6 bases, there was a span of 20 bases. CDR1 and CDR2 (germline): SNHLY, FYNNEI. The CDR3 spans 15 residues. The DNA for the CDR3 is TGTGCCAGCAGCCGTTCCCAGGGTAGGGTGGCTGAAGCTTTCTTT. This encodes CASSRSQGRVAEAFF.

The CDR3, as DNA: TGTGCCAGCAGCCCAACATGGGGGGGGAACTCCTATAATTCACCCCTCCACTTT. Protein product: CASSPTWGGNSYNSPLHF. The rearrangement joins TRBV2 to TRBJ1-6, with a tentative D call TRBD1 (5 bases). Germline values: CDR1 SNHLY, CDR2 FYNNEI. The CDR3 is made up of 18 amino acids. Trimming removed 6 bases from V and 0 bases from J, with 18 bases in between. The full variable domain, its missing parts supplied by reference TRBV2 and TRBJ1-6, is EPEVTQTPSHQVTQMGQEVILRCVPISNHLYFYWYRQILGQKVEFLVSFYNNEISEKSEIFDDQFSVERPDGSNFTLKIRSTKLEDSAMYFCASSPTWGGNSYNSPLHFGNGTRLTVT.